This is a list of T cell receptor beta chains from one sample in a study of blood T cell repertoires in COVID-19. Sequencing used immunoSEQ multiplex PCR; TCRdb keeps in-frame clones, though not all of them. This sample has hundreds of thousands of clones, with roughly 90% found just once. The sequenced sample consisted of peripheral blood. The receptors stem from a man in his forties with acute or convalescent COVID-19. Both conserved end residues are part of each CDR3. A D gene is named only where the DNA matches it firmly. Rows give clone size only sometimes, using once, few, many, or a class for an expanded clone.

NA	TRBV6-5	NA	TRBJ2-7	CASSYGGSYEQYF	TGTGCCAGCAGTTACGGGGGCAGCTACGAGCAGTACTTC
NA	TRBV19	NA	TRBJ1-6	CASTNTGGNSPLHF	TGTGCCAGTACCAACACAGGAGGGAATTCACCCCTCCACTTT
NA	TRBV19	NA	TRBJ2-7	CASSPGTGSYEQYF	TGTGCCAGTAGTCCGGGGACTGGCTCCTACGAGCAGTACTTC
NA	TRBV6-6	NA	TRBJ1-3	CASSYSQTQGNTIYF	TGTGCCAGCAGTTACTCACAAACGCAGGGAAACACCATATATTTT
TRBD2	TRBV28	NA	TRBJ2-1	CASSLVLAGLSSYNEQFF	TGTGCCAGCAGTTTAGTACTAGCGGGGTTGAGCTCCTACAATGAGCAGTTCTTC
TRBD1	TRBV6-2/TRBV6-3	NA	TRBJ1-5	CASRPMTGGRNQPQHF	TGTGCCAGCAGGCCTATGACAGGGGGACGCAATCAGCCCCAGCATTTT
NA	TRBV5-6	NA	TRBJ2-1	CASSLVTGAYNEQFF	TGTGCCAGCAGCTTGGTTACGGGGGCCTACAATGAGCAGTTCTTC
TRBD2	TRBV4-1	NA	TRBJ2-5	CASSQVRGGQETQYF	TGCGCCAGCAGCCAAGTTCGGGGGGGCCAAGAGACCCAGTACTTC
NA	TRBV4-2	many	TRBJ1-4	CASSQAGNNEKLFF	TGTGCCAGCAGCCAAGCAGGGAACAATGAAAAACTGTTTTTT
NA	TRBV7-8	NA	TRBJ2-3	CASCRSGGLSTDTQYF	TGTGCCAGCTGTCGATCAGGGGGGCTAAGCACAGATACGCAGTATTTT
NA	TRBV11-1	NA	TRBJ2-2	CASSSWDTQNTGELFF	TGTGCCAGCAGCTCGTGGGACACCCAAAACACCGGGGAGCTGTTTTTT
NA	TRBV11-2	NA	TRBJ2-1	CASSPRDILDEQFF	TGTGCCAGCAGCCCCAGGGACATTCTCGATGAGCAGTTCTTC
NA	TRBV6-5	NA	TRBJ2-3	CASKKLGPDSQYF	TGTGCCAGCAAGAAACTGGGCCCGGATTCGCAGTATTTT
NA	TRBV11-3	NA	TRBJ2-1	CASSLGFASNEQFF	TGTGCCAGCAGCTTAGGCTTTGCCAGCAATGAGCAGTTCTTC
NA	TRBV27	NA	TRBJ2-7	CASSLRGSYEQYF	TGTGCCAGCAGTTTAAGAGGCTCCTACGAGCAGTACTTC
TRBD1	TRBV5-1	few	TRBJ1-4	CASSLKGQGGNEKLFF	TGCGCCAGCAGCTTAAAAGGACAGGGGGGTAATGAAAAACTGTTTTTT